A single sample is the source of the 10 T cell receptor beta chains below, sequenced in a study of OX40 agonist ivuxolimab in advanced cancers. Measured with immunoSEQ multiplex PCR; TCRdb has only the in-frame clones, and not every one. The top ten clones hold 52% of a sample with about 46,000 clones, about 88% of them seen once. This sample comprised CD4+ or CD8+ T cells sorted from blood, obtained in a trial of the OX40 agonist ivuxolimab. The receptor source for this set is an adult with an advanced solid tumor such as melanoma, head and neck, liver or kidney cancer.

The genes are TRBV10-1 and TRBJ1-3; TRBD1 agrees at 8 bases. Germline V gene lookup returns CDR1 WNHNN and CDR2 SYGVQD (reference sequence). CDR3 length equals 16 residues. V trimming: 11 bases; J trimming: 1 base; junction bases outside the gene matches: 13. The CDR3 sequence: CAPRMEQGASGNTIYF. The CDR3 DNA reads as TGCGCCCCCAGAATGGAGCAGGGGGCTTCTGGAAACACCATATATTTT.

The rearrangement links TRBV10-1 to TRBJ2-1; D is unclear. The CDR3 runs to 12 residues. Germline CDR1 WNHNN, CDR2 SYGVQD (reference sequence). Between the trimmed V and J ends, which lost 3 bases and 10 bases, there was a span of 10 bases. CDR3 sequence: CASSDRLGEQFF. CDR3 nucleotide sequence: TGCGCCAGCAGTGATAGACTTGGGGAGCAGTTCTTC.

The chain recombines TRBV7-9 with TRBJ2-3; no firm D call. V lost 4 bases, J lost 5 bases, and 13 bases lay in between. Germline values: CDR1 SEHNR, CDR2 FQNEAQ (reference sequence). This CDR3 comprises 14 residues. The CDR3 DNA is TGTGCCAGCAGCTACCCTGGGGTGAAAGATACGCAGTATTTT. This translates into CASSYPGVKDTQYF.

CDR3 nucleotides: TGTGCCATCAGTGAGACAGGCACTACCTACGAGCAGTACTTC. Its translation is CAISETGTTYEQYF. The gene calls are TRBV10-3 and TRBJ2-7; D might be TRBD1 (5 bases). Per the germline V gene, CDR1 is ENHRY and CDR2 is SYGVKD. Deletions cut 2 bases from V and 2 bases from J, with 10 bases between. The CDR3 sequence is 14 residues long.

CDR3 sequence (DNA): TGTCGAGCGGACAGGGGGGGGAACACTGAAGCTTTCTTT. This sequence encodes CRADRGGNTEAFF. The chain has TRBV28 and TRBJ1-1; 10 nucleotides line up with TRBD1. The CDR3 is 13 amino acids. Germline assignment: CDR1 MDHEN and CDR2 SYDVKM.

This clone was picked up a small number of times. Other DNA sequences in the same sample also yield this CDR3. V usage is TRBV7-3 and J usage is TRBJ1-1, with D tentatively TRBD1 (6 bases). Germline V gene lookup returns CDR1 SGHTA and CDR2 FQGTGA. The CDR3 is made up of 13 amino acids. Trimming removed 2 bases from V and 4 bases from J, with 8 bases in between. The CDR3 here is CASSLQGGTEAFF. CDR3 nucleotides: TGTGCCAGCAGCTTACAAGGGGGCACTGAAGCTTTCTTT.

A single count supports this clone. The chain couples TRBV7-9 to TRBJ2-7, with 8 bases fitting TRBD2. With 5 bases clipped from V and 6 bases from J, the junction kept 9 bases outside the gene matches. CDR1 is SEHNR and CDR2 is FQNEAQ in the germline V gene (reference sequence). This CDR3 comprises 14 residues. The DNA of the CDR3 is TGTGCCAGCAGCCGAGCGGGAGCGACGGTCGAGCAGTACTTC. Its protein product is CASSRAGATVEQYF.

This sequence joins TRBV9 and TRBJ2-3; tentatively, D is TRBD1 (6 bases). This CDR3 region has 18 residues. V lost 5 bases and J 3 bases, leaving 25 bases between the germline ends. In germline, CDR1 is SGDLS, CDR2 YYNGEE. The CDR3 bases are TGTGCCAGCAGGGCTCTCGGGCAGGGGCCAAGATCGACAGATACGCAGTATTTT. Translating it yields CASRALGQGPRSTDTQYF.

The V and J genes are TRBV29-1 and TRBJ2-7; 7 nucleotides agree with TRBD1. The CDR3 length is 12 residues. CDR1 is SQVTM, CDR2 ANQGSEA, per germline. The ends lost 7 bases at V and 4 bases at J; junction bases unmatched: 7. In DNA, the CDR3 is TGCAGCGCTACAGGGGCTGAGTACGAGCAGTACTTC. Translating gives CSATGAEYEQYF.

The gene calls are TRBV19 and TRBJ2-1; TRBD2 matches at 10 bases. CDR3 size: 16 residues. With 3 bases clipped from V and 3 bases from J, the junction kept 5 bases outside the gene matches. CDR1 is LNHDA, CDR2 SQIVND, per germline (reference sequence). This chain's CDR3 is CASSIGERGGYNEQFF. In DNA form, the CDR3 reads TGTGCCAGTAGTATCGGGGAGCGGGGGGGCTACAATGAGCAGTTCTTC.